The 20 T cell receptor beta chains given below trace back to one sample, sequenced in a study of cytomegalovirus exposure and HLA in healthy donors. The PCR ran on 60 Vbeta and 13 Jbeta primers. Sequencing was performed with immunoSEQ multiplex PCR; in TCRdb, only in-frame clones are kept and a portion is missing. In the table there are some 170,000 clones, about four fifths of which are singletons. Sequencing was performed on PBMCs. These receptors all stem from a woman between 50 and 59 years old in good health and CMV-seronegative.

This clone was picked up one time. The germline gene is not matched at one end of the junction; a read error may be the cause. CDR3 region: CSVEGRAGSSCEQYF. For the CDR3, the DNA is TGCAGCGTTGAAGGGAGGGCAGGATCATCCTGCGAGCAGTACTTC. This chain connects TRBV29-1 to TRBJ2-7; possible D gene TRBD2, 6 bases. Germline CDR1 reads SQVTM; CDR2 reads ANQGSEA. CDR3 length: 15 residues.

In nucleotides, the CDR3 is TGCGCCAGCAGCTTGGGACTAGCGGACCACAATGAGCAGTTCTTC. Amino acids: CASSLGLADHNEQFF. The J gene is TRBJ2-1, the V gene TRBV5-1, with 9 bases fitting TRBD2. This CDR3 spans 15 amino acids. From germline, CDR1 is SGHRS and CDR2 YFSETQ. J gave up 5 bases and V 0 bases, and 3 bases lay outside the gene matches.

The V and J genes are TRBV28 and TRBJ2-3; TRBD2 aligns across 10 bases. Germline values: CDR1 MDHEN, CDR2 SYDVKM. The CDR3 is 20 residues long. The ends lost 3 bases at V and 2 bases at J; junction bases unmatched: 17. The CDR3 is CASSFGASGGRGGFTDTQYF. The CDR3 coding sequence is TGTGCCAGCAGTTTTGGCGCTAGCGGGGGCCGGGGGGGCTTCACAGATACGCAGTATTTT.

This clone was picked up a small number of times. The chain employs TRBV28 and TRBJ1-5; 7 positions match TRBD1. This CDR3 region has 15 residues. Germline values: CDR1 MDHEN, CDR2 SYDVKM. J was trimmed by 3 bases and V by 6 bases; bases with no gene match: 8. The CDR3 nucleotides read TGTGCCAGCAGACCCCGGGACAGACTCAATCAGCCCCAGCATTTT. Translation gives CASRPRDRLNQPQHF.

The chain uses TRBV6-1 and TRBJ2-3, with 7 bases that match TRBD2. V was clipped by 1 base and J by 4 bases; unmatched bases: 11. This CDR3 region has 17 residues. Germline V gene sequence: CDR1 MNHNS, CDR2 SASEGT. CDR3 nucleotides: TGTGCCAGCAGTGAAGAAGTGGCGGGAGCCGGGGCAGATACGCAGTATTTT. Residues: CASSEEVAGAGADTQYF.

The chain is built from TRBV6-1 and TRBJ2-7; D is undetermined. CDR1 is MNHNS and CDR2 is SASEGT in the germline V gene. Between the trimmed V and J ends, which lost 7 bases and 2 bases, there was a span of 9 bases. CDR3 size: 12 residues. The DNA of the CDR3 is TGTGCCAGCATAACAGCTACCTACGAGCAGTACTTC. Amino acid sequence: CASITATYEQYF.

J is TRBJ2-7 and V is TRBV6-6; D is perhaps TRBD1 or TRBD2 (9 bases each). V gave up 9 bases and J gave up 5 bases, with 26 bases separating them. Germline values: CDR1 MNHNY, CDR2 SVGAGI (reference sequence). CDR3 length equals 16 residues. DNA of the CDR3: TGTGCCAGTACAGGGGGCGCGGATAGCGGGAGACACGAGCAGTACTTC. Protein sequence: CASTGGADSGRHEQYF.

The J gene is TRBJ2-5, the V gene TRBV6-5; possible D gene TRBD2, 7 bases. Near its end, the DNA agrees better with TRBJ2-7, so the J call may be wrong. The CDR3 extends over 15 amino acids. Germline V gene lookup returns CDR1 MNHEY and CDR2 SVGAGI. The CDR3 sequence is CASRRGGTPTYEQYF. CDR3 nucleotide sequence: TGTGCCAGCAGAAGGGGGGGGACTCCGACCTACGAGCAGTACTTC.

The chain couples TRBV5-5 to TRBJ1-1, with D unresolved. Germline V gives CDR1 SGHKS, CDR2 YYEKEE (reference sequence). Trimming stripped 0 bases from V and 1 base from J, with 10 bases between. CDR3 length equals 15 residues. The CDR3 spells CASSLGAHQNTEAFF. In DNA, the CDR3 is TGTGCCAGCAGCTTGGGTGCACACCAGAACACTGAAGCTTTCTTT.

The rearrangement joins TRBV5-1 to TRBJ2-5, with a tentative D call TRBD2 (6 bases). Near its end, the DNA agrees better with TRBJ2-7, so the J call may be wrong. CDR1 and CDR2 from the germline V gene are SGHRS and YFSETQ. This CDR3 has 15 amino acids. The CDR3 DNA reads as TGCGCCAGCAGCTCCGGGGCTAGCGCTCCCTACGAGCAGTACTTC. Amino acids: CASSSGASAPYEQYF.

This clone was detected only a few times. The J gene is TRBJ2-7, the V gene TRBV9, with D uncertain. The germline gives CDR1 SGDLS, CDR2 YYNGEE. CDR3 size: 15 residues. V was shortened by 1 base and J by 5 bases, with 16 bases between the two germline ends. The CDR3 DNA reads TGTGCCAGCAGCGTAAGAGTGTCACGCGGTCACGAGCAGTACTTC. Residues: CASSVRVSRGHEQYF. The full variable domain, completed using reference TRBV9 and TRBJ2-7, is DSGVTQTPKHLITATGQRVTLRCSPRSGDLSVYWYQQSLDQGLQFLIQYYNGEERAKGNILERFSAQQFPDLHSELNLSSLELGDSALYFCASSVRVSRGHEQYFGPGTRLTVT.

This clone was seen once. The rearrangement uses TRBV7-2 and TRBJ2-1, with 13 nucleotides matching TRBD2. The CDR3 totals 18 residues. V shed 1 base and J 7 bases; nucleotides not matched to a gene: 10. Germline V gene lookup returns CDR1 SGHTA and CDR2 FQGNSA. In nucleotides, the CDR3 is TGTGCCAGCAGCTTAGGGGTGCGACTAGCGGGAGGTAGGAATGAGCAGTTCTTC. Protein product: CASSLGVRLAGGRNEQFF.

This clone was found a few times. The chain employs TRBV5-1 and TRBJ2-1; 8 positions match TRBD2. This CDR3 spans 16 amino acids. CDR1 and CDR2 from the germline V gene are SGHRS and YFSETQ. V trimming: 2 bases; J trimming: 0 bases; junction bases outside the gene matches: 4. The CDR3 DNA reads TGCGCCAGCAGCTTCCTAAGCGGGAGCTCCTACAATGAGCAGTTCTTC. Translating it yields CASSFLSGSSYNEQFF.

The chain combines TRBV5-6 with TRBJ2-1; no firm D call. This CDR3 contains 13 residues. V lost 0 bases and J lost 5, with 6 bases in between. Germline lookup yields CDR1 SGHDT and CDR2 YYEEEE. The CDR3 bases are TGTGCCAGCAGCTTGGTGAGCGACAATGAGCAGTTCTTC. Its protein is CASSLVSDNEQFF.

The CDR3 DNA is TGTGCCAGCATCGACAGAGGATACGAAAAACTGTTTTTT. This codes for CASIDRGYEKLFF. The V and J genes are TRBV6-4 and TRBJ1-4; a possible D gene is TRBD1 (5 bases). Trimming cost V 7 bases and J 8 bases, with 14 bases left between them. The CDR3 totals 13 residues. Looked up from germline, CDR1 is MRHNA and CDR2 is SNTAGT.

The chain has TRBV6-1 and TRBJ1-2; D may be TRBD1 (5 bases). This CDR3 is 15 amino acids long. From germline, CDR1 is MNHNS and CDR2 SASEGT. V dropped 2 bases and J dropped 3 bases, with 13 bases sitting between them. The CDR3 sequence is CASSESGTIYYGYTF. In nucleotides, the CDR3 is TGTGCCAGCAGTGAAAGCGGGACGATCTACTATGGCTACACCTTC.

The chain couples TRBV5-4 to TRBJ2-1, with unresolved D. This CDR3 has 15 amino acids. From germline, CDR1 is SGHNT and CDR2 YYREEE (reference sequence). V lost 0 bases to trimming and J lost 1 base, with 8 bases between them. This CDR3 is CASSLDPGSYNEQFF. The CDR3 DNA is TGTGCCAGCAGCTTGGATCCGGGTTCCTACAATGAGCAGTTCTTC.

The rearrangement uses TRBV18 and TRBJ2-7; D gene unclear. Germline loops: CDR1 KGHSH, CDR2 LQKENI. Trimming removed 2 bases at V and 6 bases at J, with 11 bases between. The CDR3 contains 13 residues. The CDR3 spells CASSPKRLGEQYF. The CDR3, as DNA: TGTGCCAGCTCACCAAAAAGACTGGGCGAGCAGTACTTC.

This clone was counted once. The CDR3 nucleotides are TGTGCCAGCAGTCCTTTCCCATACTCTCTAATACAGGGGACTCCCTACGAGCAGTACTTC. Encoded protein: CASSPFPYSLIQGTPYEQYF. The chain uses TRBV27 and TRBJ2-7, with TRBD1 as a possible D gene (7 bases). Germline-derived CDR1 and CDR2 are MNHEY and SMNVEV (reference sequence). Trimming removed 5 bases from V and 2 bases from J, with 31 bases in between. The CDR3 has 20 residues.

This clone was seen a few times. A read error may produce the germline difference seen at one junction end. V is TRBV7-9 and J is TRBJ2-5, with D perhaps TRBD2 (5 bases). The CDR3 covers 11 residues. Germline V gives CDR1 SEHNR, CDR2 FQNEAQ (reference sequence). CDR3: CSSSRGETQYF. DNA for the CDR3: TGTTCCAGCAGCCGCGGGGAGACCCAGTACTTC.